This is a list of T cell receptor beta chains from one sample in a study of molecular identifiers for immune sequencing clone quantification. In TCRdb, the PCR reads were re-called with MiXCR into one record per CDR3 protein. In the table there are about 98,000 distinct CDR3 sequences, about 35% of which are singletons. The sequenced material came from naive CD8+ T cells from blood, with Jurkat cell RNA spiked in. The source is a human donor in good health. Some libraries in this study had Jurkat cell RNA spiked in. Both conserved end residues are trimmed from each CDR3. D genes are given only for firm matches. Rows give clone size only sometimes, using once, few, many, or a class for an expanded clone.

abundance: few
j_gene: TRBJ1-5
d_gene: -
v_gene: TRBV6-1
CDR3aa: ASSLNRDSSNQPQH

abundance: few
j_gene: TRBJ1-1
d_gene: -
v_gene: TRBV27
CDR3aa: ASSLWDGTEAF

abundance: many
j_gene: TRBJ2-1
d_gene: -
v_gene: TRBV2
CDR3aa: AMGQQGF

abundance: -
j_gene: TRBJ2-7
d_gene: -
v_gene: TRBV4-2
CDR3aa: ASSHIGFRDEQY

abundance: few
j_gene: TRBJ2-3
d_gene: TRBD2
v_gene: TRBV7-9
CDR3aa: ASSPGLAGDGDTQY

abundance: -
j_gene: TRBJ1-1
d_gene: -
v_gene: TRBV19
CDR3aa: ASRIPGHPGDTEAF

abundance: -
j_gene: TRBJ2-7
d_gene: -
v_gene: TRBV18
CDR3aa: ASSDPGHGVYEQY

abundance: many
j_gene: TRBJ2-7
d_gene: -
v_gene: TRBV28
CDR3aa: ASSFLSYEQY

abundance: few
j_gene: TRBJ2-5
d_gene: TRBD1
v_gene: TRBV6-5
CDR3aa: ASSQWDSYQETQY

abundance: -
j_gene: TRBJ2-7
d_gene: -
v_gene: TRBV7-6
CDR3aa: ASSRKRRHYEQY

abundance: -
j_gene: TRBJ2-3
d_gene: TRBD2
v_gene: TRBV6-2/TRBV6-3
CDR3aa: ASQPGLASTDTQY

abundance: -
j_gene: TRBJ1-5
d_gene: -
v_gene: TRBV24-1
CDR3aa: ATSDPQFNQPQH

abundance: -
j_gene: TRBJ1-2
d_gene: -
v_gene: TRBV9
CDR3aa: ASSVEGQGPGYT

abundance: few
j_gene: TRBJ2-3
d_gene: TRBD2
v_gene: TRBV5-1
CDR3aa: ASSLAGWWRDTQY

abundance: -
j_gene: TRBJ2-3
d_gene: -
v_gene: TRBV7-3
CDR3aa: ASSLTADVTDTQY

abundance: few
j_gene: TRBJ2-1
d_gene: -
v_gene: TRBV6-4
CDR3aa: ASSDGNEQF

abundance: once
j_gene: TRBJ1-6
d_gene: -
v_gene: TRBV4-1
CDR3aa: ASSPFYPTNYNSPLH

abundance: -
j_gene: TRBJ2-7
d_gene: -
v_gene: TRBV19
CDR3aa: ARSMITYEQY

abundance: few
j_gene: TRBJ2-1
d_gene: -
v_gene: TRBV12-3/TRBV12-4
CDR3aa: ASLDQFNEQF

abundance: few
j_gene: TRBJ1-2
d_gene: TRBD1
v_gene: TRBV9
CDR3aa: ASWTGGSSYGYT

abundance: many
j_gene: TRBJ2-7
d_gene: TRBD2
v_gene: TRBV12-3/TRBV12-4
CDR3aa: ASSLGLAVEQY

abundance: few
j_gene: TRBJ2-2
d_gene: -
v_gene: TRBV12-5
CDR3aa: ASGLGSGELF

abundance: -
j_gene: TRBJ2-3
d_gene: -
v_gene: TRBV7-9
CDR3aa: ASRLRDTAVSTMY

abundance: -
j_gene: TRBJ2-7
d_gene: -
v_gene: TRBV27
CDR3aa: ASSPSTGDAPYEQY

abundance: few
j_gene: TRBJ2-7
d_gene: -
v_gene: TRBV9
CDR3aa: ASSGGSSYEQY

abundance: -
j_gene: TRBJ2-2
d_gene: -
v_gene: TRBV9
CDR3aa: ASSVRGLDTGELF

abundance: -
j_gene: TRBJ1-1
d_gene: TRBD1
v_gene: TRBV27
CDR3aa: ASSFDRVTEAF

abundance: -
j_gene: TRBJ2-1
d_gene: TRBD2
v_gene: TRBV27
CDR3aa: ASSSLAGKTRMSSYNEQF

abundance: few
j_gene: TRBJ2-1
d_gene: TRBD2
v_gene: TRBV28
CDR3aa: ASSELAVSYNEQF

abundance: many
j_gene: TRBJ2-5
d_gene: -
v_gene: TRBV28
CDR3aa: ASSLGGSWKDRGAQY

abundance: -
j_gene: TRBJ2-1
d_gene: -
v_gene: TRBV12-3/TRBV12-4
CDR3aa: ASTYTGSEQI

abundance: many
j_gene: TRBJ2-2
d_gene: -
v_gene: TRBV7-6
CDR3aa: ASSFGWSGELF

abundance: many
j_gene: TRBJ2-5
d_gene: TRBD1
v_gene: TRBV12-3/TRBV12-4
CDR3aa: ASRDRDRRETQY

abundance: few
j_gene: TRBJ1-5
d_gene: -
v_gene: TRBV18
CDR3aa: ASSPSGDSNQPQH

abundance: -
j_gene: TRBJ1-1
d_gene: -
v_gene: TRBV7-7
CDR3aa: ASSSRTGTEAF